This TCR beta chain was recorded in a study of blood T cell repertoires in COVID-19. About the research overall: Italy, Spain and the United States were the sources of the convalescent and acute COVID-19 samples. T cells, B-cell-depleted T cells, or PBMCs provided the cDNA or gDNA that served as material.

Original processing methods: Estimated nucleated cell counts came from reference gene primer amplification. The method was immunoSEQ multiplex PCR; TCRdb's version includes in-frame clones alone and lacks a portion of them. V, J and clone size are those of that table, while D and trimming were read from the DNA. The sample lists some 130,000 clones; 60% to 80% were seen once. The source of this sequence is a woman in her seventies with acute or convalescent COVID-19. The sequencing input was peripheral blood.

The CDR3 region has the DNA TGCAGCGTTGAAAAAATCTCTAGCGGGGGGCTGTACACCGGGGAGCTGTTTTTT. It specifies CSVEKISSGGLYTGELFF. The V call is TRBV29-1, the J call TRBJ2-2, with 11 bases lining up with TRBD2. Germline CDR1 SQVTM, CDR2 ANQGSEA. CDR3 length: 18 amino acids. V lost 2 bases and J lost 3; bases outside the gene matches: 11.